This is a list of T cell receptor beta chains from one sample in a study of T cells in Graves' hyperthyroidism and ophthalmopathy. TCRdb ran MiXCR on the multiplex PCR reads and lists one entry per CDR3 protein. The sample contains 450,000 to 700,000 distinct CDR3 sequences, 40% to 55% of which appear only once. Specimen: peripheral blood or thyroid tissue (not recorded which). These receptors were obtained from an adult woman with Graves' disease, either hyperthyroidism or ophthalmopathy (not recorded which). The CDR3 runs from the conserved cysteine through the conserved F or W. Each record gives: D gene, V gene, clone size, J gene, CDR3 protein, CDR3 DNA. A D gene is named only where the DNA matches it firmly. Clone sizes are given selectively: once, few, many, or a class where the clone is expanded.

.	TRBV28	.	TRBJ1-4	CASSSGHPANEKLFF	TGTGCCAGCAGTTCGGGACATCCTGCTAATGAAAAACTGTTTTTT
.	TRBV10-3	.	TRBJ2-7	CAIGAEQYF	TGTGCCATCGGGGCCGAGCAGTACTTC
.	TRBV29-1	.	TRBJ2-7	CSVRQDYEQYF	TGCAGCGTCCGACAGGACTACGAGCAGTACTTC
.	TRBV27	few	TRBJ2-5	CASSLMNGRNQETQYF	TGTGCCAGCAGCCTTATGAACGGGAGAAACCAAGAGACCCAGTACTTC
TRBD2	TRBV7-8	.	TRBJ2-5	CASSHILAGVTQYF	TGTGCCAGCAGCCACATACTAGCGGGAGTGACCCAGTACTTC
TRBD2	TRBV5-1	.	TRBJ2-1	CASSLEGLAGEEQFF	TGCGCCAGCAGCTTGGAGGGACTAGCGGGAGAAGAGCAGTTCTTC
.	TRBV4-1	.	TRBJ2-5	CASSRTARETETQYF	TGCGCCAGCAGCCGGACGGCCAGAGAAACAGAGACCCAGTACTTC
.	TRBV5-6	.	TRBJ2-5	CASSFLLGQRAETQYF	TGTGCCAGCAGCTTTCTGCTTGGACAGCGGGCAGAGACCCAGTACTTC
.	TRBV29-1	.	TRBJ1-1	CSVARGATEAFF	TGCAGCGTTGCCCGAGGGGCCACTGAAGCTTTCTTT
TRBD1	TRBV10-1	many	TRBJ2-2	CARRESDRANTGELFF	TGCGCCAGGAGGGAGAGCGACAGGGCGAACACCGGGGAGCTGTTTTTT